This entry lists 26 T cell receptor beta chains sequenced from one sample in a study of shared clonotypes between healthy human individuals. The data were produced by immunoSEQ multiplex PCR, yet TCRdb's version contains in-frame clones alone and is incomplete. The data show some 1,100,000 clones, 75% to 85% seen once. The sample consisted of memory CD4+ T cells from PBMCs. Subset denoted: CD45RA-negative fraction. The receptors here all came from a man aged 18 to 35 in good health. Some clones in this sample may be carry-over from other donors' samples.

This sequence joins TRBV5-1 and TRBJ2-4, with D perhaps matching TRBD1 or TRBD2 (5 bases each). V was cut by 4 bases and J by 6 bases, with 23 bases left in between. Germline V lookup: CDR1 SGHRS, CDR2 YFSETQ. This CDR3 spans 17 amino acids. DNA for the CDR3: TGCGCCAGCAGCCCGGACCGGGGACCCATAAGAAGAAACATTCAGTACTTC. Translation gives CASSPDRGPIRRNIQYF.

The CDR3 sequence: CAWSVGGGGGNQPQHF. The CDR3, as DNA: TGTGCCTGGAGCGTAGGCGGGGGCGGGGGCAATCAGCCCCAGCATTTT. V is TRBV30 and J is TRBJ1-5, with D possibly being TRBD1 (6 bases). Germline loops: CDR1 GTSNPN, CDR2 SVGIG (reference sequence). This CDR3 comprises 16 residues. V gave up 3 bases and J gave up 2 bases, with 17 bases separating them.

This chain joins TRBV9 and TRBJ2-7, with TRBD1 as a possible D gene (6 bases). Germline V gives CDR1 SGDLS, CDR2 YYNGEE. This CDR3 contains 16 residues. The V end lost 4 bases, the J end lost 3 bases, and 20 bases lay between the germline ends. CDR3 sequence: CASSPLVGGPHYEQYF. Here the CDR3 DNA reads TGTGCCAGCAGCCCCCTAGTAGGGGGACCCCACTACGAGCAGTACTTC.

The V gene is TRBV18, the J gene TRBJ2-7; 10 bases align to TRBD1. V was pared by 5 bases and J by 3 bases, with 7 bases of the junction left unmatched. The length of the CDR3 is 15 residues. Per the germline V gene, CDR1 is KGHSH and CDR2 is LQKENI. The CDR3 nucleotides are TGTGCCAGCTCAACCTACGGGGACAGGGGCTACGAGCAGTACTTC. Its translation: CASSTYGDRGYEQYF.

The chain uses TRBV7-3 and TRBJ2-5, with D possibly being TRBD1 or TRBD2 (6 bases each). The CDR3 spans 15 residues. V shed 10 bases and J shed 3 bases, with 21 bases lying between them. Germline CDR1 reads SGHTA; CDR2 reads FQGTGA. CDR3 loop: CAISLTGLSKETQYF. The CDR3 DNA is TGTGCCATTTCTTTGACAGGACTATCGAAAGAGACCCAGTACTTC.

The rearrangement uses TRBV5-3 and TRBJ1-2; no clear D. TRBV5-3 is an ORF, with its function uncertain. V dropped 1 base and J dropped 0 bases, with 10 bases sitting between them. The CDR3 loop spans 15 amino acids. The CDR3 here is CARSLLRLANYGYTF. CDR3 DNA sequence: TGTGCCAGAAGCTTGCTGAGGTTAGCTAACTATGGCTACACCTTC.

The sample holds many counts of this clone. The V call is TRBV2, the J call TRBJ2-7; D gene ambiguous. This CDR3 has 14 residues. Germline V gene data show CDR1 as SNHLY and CDR2 as FYNNEI. V dropped 5 bases and J dropped 7 bases, with 18 bases sitting between them. CDR3 coding DNA: TGTGCCAGCAGTTCTAGAAGCCCTGTCCGTGAGCAGTACTTC. Encoded protein: CASSSRSPVREQYF.

The chain has TRBV15 and TRBJ2-1; weak D call: TRBD2 (5 bases). The CDR3 has 14 residues. Between the trimmed V and J ends, which lost 0 bases and 5 bases, there was a span of 8 bases. The germline V gene encodes CDR1 LNHNV and CDR2 YYDKDF (reference sequence). This chain's CDR3 is CATSRDRRNNEQFF. CDR3 coding DNA: TGTGCCACCAGCAGAGATAGGAGGAACAATGAGCAGTTCTTC.

J is TRBJ1-3 and V is TRBV4-2, with D possibly TRBD1 on 5 matching bases. Germline V gene data show CDR1 as LGHNA and CDR2 as YNFKEQ. V lost 4 bases, J lost 4 bases, and 11 bases lay in between. This CDR3 has 14 amino acids. The CDR3 DNA sequence: TGTGCCAGCAGCCCGGGGGACGAAGGAAACACCATATATTTT. This translates into CASSPGDEGNTIYF.

The CDR3 spells CASSVDSYYGYTF. In DNA form, the CDR3 reads TGTGCCAGCAGCGTCGACAGTTACTATGGCTACACCTTC. The chain joins TRBV11-2 to TRBJ1-2, with a weak D call TRBD1 (5 bases). The V gene lost 5 bases and the J gene lost 3 bases, with 10 bases spanning the gap. This CDR3 comprises 13 residues. Germline V gene data show CDR1 as SGHAT and CDR2 as FQNNGV.

The rearrangement uses TRBV28 and TRBJ2-7; 8 bases match TRBD2. This CDR3 region has 15 residues. Germline V gene lookup returns CDR1 MDHEN and CDR2 SYDVKM. The V segment lost 5 bases and the J segment 3 bases; nucleotides outside the gene matches: 9. CDR3 sequence reads: CASSPIAGSGYEQYF. Here the CDR3 DNA reads TGTGCCAGCAGTCCCATAGCGGGGTCGGGCTACGAGCAGTACTTC. Complete variable domain (other parts from reference TRBV28 and TRBJ2-7): DVKVTQSSRYLVKRTGEKVFLECVQDMDHENMFWYRQDPGLGLRLIYFSYDVKMKEKGDIPEGYSVSREKKERFSLILESASTNQTSMYLCASSPIAGSGYEQYFGPGTRLTVT.

The genes are TRBV4-1 and TRBJ1-1; 11 nucleotides match TRBD1. CDR3 length: 16 amino acids. The germline V gene encodes CDR1 MGHRA and CDR2 YSYEKL. Germline trimming cut 2 bases from V and 4 bases from J; bases unmatched to any gene: 6. The CDR3 coding sequence is TGCGCCAGCAGCCAACCTCCCGGGACAGGGGGCACTGAAGCTTTCTTT. This translates into CASSQPPGTGGTEAFF.

The chain has TRBV2 and TRBJ2-2; 11 bases map to TRBD2. The CDR3 covers 15 residues. Per the germline V gene, CDR1 is SNHLY and CDR2 is FYNNEI. J gave up 7 bases and V 5 bases, and 6 bases lay outside the gene matches. Here the CDR3 reads CASSRLAGGGGELFF. The CDR3 nucleotides are TGTGCCAGCAGTCGGCTAGCGGGAGGAGGCGGGGAGCTGTTTTTT.

This clone has a single count. V gene TRBV6-6 combines with J gene TRBJ2-5, with D unclear. The CDR3 spans 14 residues. Trimming pared 7 bases from V and 2 bases from J, leaving 14 bases between. The germline CDR1 and CDR2 sequences are MNHNY and SVGAGI (reference sequence). The CDR3 sequence is CASNERGGQETQYF. In DNA, the CDR3 is TGTGCCAGCAACGAAAGAGGCGGACAAGAGACCCAGTACTTC.

This clone was picked up a small number of times. The chain is built from TRBV6-4 and TRBJ1-1; D is unresolved. The V gene lost 3 bases and the J gene lost 11 bases, with 13 bases spanning the gap. Germline V gene lookup returns CDR1 MRHNA and CDR2 SNTAGT. The CDR3 has 12 residues. This CDR3 is CASSDRGDRAFF. The CDR3, as DNA: TGTGCCAGCAGTGATCGCGGAGACCGGGCTTTCTTT.

The CDR3 protein is CASSPGLAEINEQFF. In DNA, the CDR3 is TGTGCCAGCTCACCAGGCCTAGCGGAGATCAATGAGCAGTTCTTC. This chain joins TRBV18 and TRBJ2-1, with 7 bases aligning to TRBD2. CDR1 is KGHSH and CDR2 is LQKENI in the germline V gene. The junction had 7 bases not matched to a gene; V was cut back by 2 bases and J by 6 bases. This CDR3 has 15 residues.

The V call is TRBV10-3, the J call TRBJ1-3, with no clear D. The V gene lost 0 bases and the J gene lost 1 base, with 7 bases spanning the gap. The CDR3 extends over 15 amino acids. The germline CDR1 and CDR2 sequences are ENHRY and SYGVKD. In DNA, the CDR3 is TGTGCCATCAGTGAGTCGGTGGGATCTGGAAACACCATATATTTT. Residues: CAISESVGSGNTIYF.

This clone is a singleton in its sample. The chain couples TRBV19 to TRBJ2-1; weak D call: TRBD2 (6 bases). The CDR3 has 14 amino acids. With 3 bases removed from V and 7 bases from J, the gap between germline ends came to 13 bases. Germline values: CDR1 LNHDA, CDR2 SQIVND (reference sequence). The CDR3 loop is CASSMRGPGNEQFF. CDR3 sequence (DNA): TGTGCCAGTAGTATGCGGGGTCCTGGGAATGAGCAGTTCTTC.

This clone was picked up a small number of times. This sequence joins TRBV5-5 and TRBJ2-3; weak D call: TRBD2 (6 bases). There are 16 residues in the CDR3. V was cut by 4 bases and J by 1 base, with 16 bases left in between. The germline V gene encodes CDR1 SGHKS and CDR2 YYEKEE (reference sequence). The CDR3 nucleotides are TGTGCCAGCAGCGCGGGGAATGGGTTTCGCACAGATACGCAGTATTTT. Translating gives CASSAGNGFRTDTQYF.

V gene TRBV6-1 combines with J gene TRBJ2-7, with 7 bases lining up with TRBD2. This CDR3 has 13 amino acids. CDR1 is MNHNS and CDR2 is SASEGT in the germline V gene. The V segment lost 10 bases and the J segment 6 bases; nucleotides outside the gene matches: 12. CDR3 coding DNA: TGTGCCACCTTATGGGGGGGACCGGGCGAGCAGTACTTC. Translated, it gives CATLWGGPGEQYF.

In nucleotides, the CDR3 is TGTGCCAGCAGCTCCTGGACTAGCGGGAGCAACGTTGAGCAGTTCTTC. Its protein product is CASSSWTSGSNVEQFF. The gene calls are TRBV7-2 and TRBJ2-1, with 13 bases that match TRBD2. The V and J ends lost 4 bases and 9 bases, in that order; junction bases with no gene match: 9. The CDR3 runs 16 residues. Germline-derived CDR1 and CDR2 are SGHTA and FQGNSA.

As for this clone: Other DNA sequences in the sample encode the same CDR3. The chain joins TRBV13 to TRBJ1-3; D call uncertain. Germline V gives CDR1 PRHDT, CDR2 FYEKMQ (reference sequence). V lost 8 bases, J lost 2 bases, and 10 bases lay in between. The CDR3 length is 13 residues. The CDR3 DNA reads TGTGCCAGCTCTCATAGGGCTGGAAACACCATATATTTT. It is translated as CASSHRAGNTIYF.

V and J are TRBV29-1 and TRBJ1-6; TRBD1 matches at 9 bases. From germline, CDR1 is SQVTM and CDR2 ANQGSEA. After removal of 7 bases from V and 10 bases from J, the junction contained 5 bases not matched to a gene. The CDR3 covers 12 residues. The CDR3 loop is CSARTGESPLHF. CDR3 coding DNA: TGCAGCGCTCGGACAGGGGAATCACCCCTCCACTTT.

The J gene is TRBJ1-1, the V gene TRBV28; D possibly corresponds to TRBD1 (6 bases). The V gene's germline CDR1 is MDHEN and CDR2 SYDVKM. Trimming removed 6 bases from V and 0 bases from J, with 11 bases in between. CDR3 size: 14 residues. In DNA, the CDR3 is TGTGCCAGCAGGCTGGGGGCGGTGAACACTGAAGCTTTCTTT. Amino acid sequence: CASRLGAVNTEAFF. The variable domain in full, completed from reference TRBV28 and TRBJ1-1, reads DVKVTQSSRYLVKRTGEKVFLECVQDMDHENMFWYRQDPGLGLRLIYFSYDVKMKEKGDIPEGYSVSREKKERFSLILESASTNQTSMYLCASRLGAVNTEAFFGQGTRLTVV.

V is TRBV29-1 and J is TRBJ1-5; D is unresolved. Deletions cut 5 bases from V and 6 bases from J, with 14 bases between. Germline CDR1 reads SQVTM; CDR2 reads ANQGSEA. This CDR3 spans 13 amino acids. For the CDR3, the DNA is TGCAGCGTTTCGGGTCCCTTGGGTCAGCCCCAGCATTTT. Protein sequence: CSVSGPLGQPQHF.

The V call is TRBV29-1, the J call TRBJ1-2; 8 nucleotides line up with TRBD1. The V segment lost 4 bases and the J segment 8 bases; nucleotides outside the gene matches: 9. The germline V gene has CDR1 SQVTM and CDR2 ANQGSEA. The CDR3 spans 13 residues. The CDR3 DNA reads as TGCAGCGTTGCCAAGGACAGGGTCGGAGGCTACACCTTC. It codes for CSVAKDRVGGYTF.